Below are 29 T cell receptor beta chains sequenced from a single sample in a study of blood T cell repertoires in COVID-19. Assay: immunoSEQ multiplex PCR; the TCRdb copy retains only in-frame clones and omits some. The data contain more than 300,000 clones, 87% of them singletons. The source material was PBMCs or T cells enriched from blood (not recorded which). These receptor sequences come from a woman aged 25 to 39 who had recovered from COVID-19.

This sequence joins TRBV19 and TRBJ1-5, with 7 bases aligning to TRBD1. The CDR3 contains 16 residues. The germline gives CDR1 LNHDA, CDR2 SQIVND (reference sequence). The J segment lost 0 bases and the V segment lost 5 bases, leaving 7 bases of the junction unmatched. The CDR3 sequence: CASSSSGGPSNQPQHF. The CDR3 DNA sequence: TGTGCCAGTAGTTCGTCAGGGGGACCTAGCAATCAGCCCCAGCATTTT.

This chain uses TRBV5-6 with TRBJ2-5, with 7 bases that match TRBD1. Germline V gene lookup returns CDR1 SGHDT and CDR2 YYEEEE. Trimming at V came to 4 bases and at J to 4 bases, leaving 13 bases not matched to a gene. The CDR3 spans 16 residues. The CDR3 nucleotides are TGTGCCAGCAGCGATTGGGGCAGGACAGGTATAGAGACCCAGTACTTC. Translating it yields CASSDWGRTGIETQYF.

The rearrangement joins TRBV11-2 to TRBJ1-5; D ambiguous. The CDR3 loop spans 14 amino acids. V shed 5 bases and J shed 2 bases, with 10 bases lying between them. Germline V CDR1 and CDR2: SGHAT, FQNNGV. The CDR3 is CASSQPGGNQPQHF. In DNA form, the CDR3 reads TGTGCCAGCAGCCAGCCCGGGGGCAATCAGCCCCAGCATTTT.

This clone showed up just once. The rearrangement joins TRBV6-5 to TRBJ1-1; D is ambiguous. The CDR3 length is 13 residues. CDR1 is MNHEY, CDR2 SVGAGI, per germline. The V gene lost 7 bases and the J gene lost 0 bases, with 9 bases spanning the gap. CDR3 sequence reads: CASITVMNTEAFF. Here the CDR3 DNA reads TGTGCCAGCATTACAGTAATGAACACTGAAGCTTTCTTT.

For the CDR3, the DNA is TGTGCCAGCAGTGAGGCTCGGCGTCGGGCAGATACGCAGTATTTT. Translation: CASSEARRRADTQYF. This chain connects TRBV25-1 to TRBJ2-3; D not certain. Germline CDR1 is MGHDK and CDR2 is SYGVNS. The V end lost 3 bases, the J end lost 4 bases, and 14 bases lay between the germline ends. There are 15 residues in the CDR3. The variable domain in full, with the rest retrieved from reference TRBV25-1 and TRBJ2-3, is EADIYQTPRYLVIGTGKKITLECSQTMGHDKMYWYQQDPGMELHLIHYSYGVNSTEKGDLSSESTVSRIRTEHFPLTLESARPSHTSQYLCASSEARRRADTQYFGPGTRLTVL.

The gene calls are TRBV7-9 and TRBJ2-1, with a weak D call TRBD2 (7 bases). From germline, CDR1 is SEHNR and CDR2 FQNEAQ (reference sequence). CDR3 length: 15 residues. Trimming removed 1 base from V and 10 bases from J, with 17 bases in between. CDR3 DNA: TGTGCCAGCAGCTTAGTTCAGGGGAGGGCTGGCGAGCAGTTCTTC. Translating it yields CASSLVQGRAGEQFF.

The genes are TRBV7-8 and TRBJ1-3, with a possible D match to TRBD1 (6 bases). V lost 5 bases to trimming and J lost 4 bases, with 15 bases between them. CDR1 is SGHVS, CDR2 FQNEAQ, per germline. CDR3 length: 15 residues. CDR3 protein: CASSLQGTRGNTIYF. CDR3 nucleotide sequence: TGTGCCAGCAGCCTTCAGGGGACGAGGGGAAACACCATATATTTT.

The rearrangement joins TRBV9 to TRBJ1-1; 7 bases fit TRBD1. The CDR3 is made up of 15 amino acids. V trimming: 7 bases; J trimming: 0 bases; junction bases outside the gene matches: 9. The germline V gene has CDR1 SGDLS and CDR2 YYNGEE. In DNA, the CDR3 is TGTGCCAGCTCCTTCGGGGGACAGATGAACACTGAAGCTTTCTTT. Protein sequence: CASSFGGQMNTEAFF.

V and J are TRBV18 and TRBJ2-7, with 7 positions matching TRBD1. Germline CDR1 and CDR2: KGHSH and LQKENI. The ends lost 6 bases at V and 3 bases at J; junction bases unmatched: 17. The length of the CDR3 is 17 residues. The CDR3 loop reads CASSRRTGFGVGYEQYF. The CDR3 bases are TGTGCCAGCTCTCGGAGGACAGGTTTCGGAGTGGGCTACGAGCAGTACTTC.

This clone showed up just once. This chain links TRBV19 with TRBJ1-5; D is undetermined. V lost 3 bases and J 5 bases, leaving 14 bases between the germline ends. This CDR3 is 15 amino acids long. Germline CDR1 and CDR2: LNHDA and SQIVND (reference sequence). In DNA, the CDR3 is TGTGCCAGTAGTATGGGCAGTATGAGGGATCAGCCCCAGCATTTT. This codes for CASSMGSMRDQPQHF.

V usage is TRBV11-3 and J usage is TRBJ2-4; possibly TRBD1 for D (6 bases). Trimming pared 1 base from V and 4 bases from J, leaving 8 bases between. The CDR3 contains 14 residues. In germline, CDR1 is SGHNT, CDR2 YENEEA. The CDR3 spells CASSLGQGKNIQYF. The CDR3 DNA follows: TGTGCCAGCAGCTTAGGCCAGGGGAAAAACATTCAGTACTTC.

This chain uses TRBV28 with TRBJ1-1, with D uncertain. The germline CDR1 and CDR2 sequences are MDHEN and SYDVKM. The CDR3 is 15 amino acids. Trimming stripped 4 bases from V and 5 bases from J, with 17 bases between. Here the CDR3 DNA reads TGTGCCAGCAGTTATGCCGGTCGGGTATGGACTGAAGCTTTCTTT. This translates into CASSYAGRVWTEAFF.

The chain uses TRBV30 and TRBJ1-1, with 10 positions matching TRBD1. The length of the CDR3 is 15 residues. Germline V CDR1 and CDR2: GTSNPN, SVGIG (reference sequence). The trim removed 2 bases at V and 3 bases at J, leaving 6 bases unmatched. The CDR3 nucleotides are TGTGCCTGGAGTTTGGCCGGGACAGGGGACACTGAAGCTTTCTTT. Encoded protein: CAWSLAGTGDTEAFF.

The J gene is TRBJ1-6, the V gene TRBV3-1 (or the pseudogene TRBV3-2); maybe TRBD1 (6 bases). Germline CDR1 LGHDT, CDR2 YNNKEL (reference sequence). This CDR3 has 17 residues. The V and J ends lost 6 bases and 10 bases respectively, with 25 bases between them. This CDR3 is CASRPSRKGGGRSPLHF. The CDR3 coding sequence is TGTGCCAGCAGACCTAGTAGAAAAGGCGGGGGGCGGTCACCCCTCCACTTT.

The chain links TRBV27 to TRBJ1-1, with a tentative D call TRBD1 (6 bases). V lost 4 bases and J 1 base, leaving 16 bases between the germline ends. This CDR3 comprises 16 residues. In germline, CDR1 is MNHEY, CDR2 SMNVEV (reference sequence). In DNA, the CDR3 is TGTGCCAGCAGTTCTTACGGGACACCTAAGAACACTGAAGCTTTCTTT. This codes for CASSSYGTPKNTEAFF.

This chain connects TRBV14 to TRBJ2-2; no definite D call. Germline V lookup: CDR1 SGHDN, CDR2 FVKESK. Trimming stripped 1 base from V and 7 bases from J, with 7 bases between. This CDR3 spans 13 amino acids. The CDR3 is CASSQGPGGELFF. The CDR3 DNA is TGTGCCAGCAGCCAAGGACCGGGCGGGGAGCTGTTTTTT.

The chain carries TRBV2 and TRBJ1-6; D is unresolved. The CDR3 is 15 amino acids. From germline, CDR1 is SNHLY and CDR2 FYNNEI. V lost 7 bases to trimming and J lost 0 bases, with 10 bases between them. The CDR3 spells CASTRESSYNSPLHF. CDR3 nucleotides: TGTGCCAGCACGAGGGAGAGCTCCTATAATTCACCCCTCCACTTT. Complete variable domain (other parts from reference TRBV2 and TRBJ1-6): EPEVTQTPSHQVTQMGQEVILRCVPISNHLYFYWYRQILGQKVEFLVSFYNNEISEKSEIFDDQFSVERPDGSNFTLKIRSTKLEDSAMYFCASTRESSYNSPLHFGNGTRLTVT.

The genes are TRBV10-3 and TRBJ2-5; the D gene is possibly TRBD2 (6 bases). V was shortened by 0 bases and J by 4 bases, with 9 bases between the two germline ends. The CDR3 covers 14 residues. CDR1 is ENHRY and CDR2 is SYGVKD in the germline V gene. The CDR3 DNA is TGTGCCATCAGTGAGTCGGGCGGGGCAGAGACCCAGTACTTC. Residues: CAISESGGAETQYF.

Of note for this clone: One junction end disagrees with the germline gene, perhaps due to a read error. The chain links TRBV5-4 to TRBJ1-1; 7 bases are a match to TRBD1. Germline values: CDR1 SGHNT, CDR2 YYREEE (reference sequence). CDR3 length equals 17 residues. Here the CDR3 DNA reads TGTGCCAGCAGCCCCCCCCGGGCAGGGGGGATGAATACTGAAGCTTTCTTT. It encodes CASSPPRAGGMNTEAFF.

The chain combines TRBV6-5 with TRBJ2-4; D is perhaps TRBD1 (5 bases). Germline V CDR1 and CDR2: MNHEY, SVGAGI. Trimming left V 2 bases short and J 7 bases short, with 18 bases between. The CDR3 consists of 16 residues. The CDR3 is CASSYRRTTKANIQYF. CDR3 nucleotides: TGTGCCAGCAGTTACAGAAGGACAACAAAGGCGAACATTCAGTACTTC.

V gene TRBV30 combines with J gene TRBJ1-2, with 12 positions matching TRBD1. J lost 8 bases, V lost 3 bases, and 4 bases had no gene match. The CDR3 contains 13 residues. Germline assignment: CDR1 GTSNPN and CDR2 SVGIG (reference sequence). The DNA of the CDR3 is TGTGCCTGGAGCGGGACAGGGGGCGGAGGCTACACCTTC. This encodes CAWSGTGGGGYTF. The entire variable domain, with the rest obtained from reference TRBV30 and TRBJ1-2, is as follows: SQTIHQWPATLVQPVGSPLSLECTVEGTSNPNLYWYRQAAGRGLQLLFYSVGIGQISSEVPQNLSASRPQDRQFILSSKKLLLSDSGFYLCAWSGTGGGGYTFGSGTRLTVV.

This CDR3 is CASSPHAGTEAFF. The CDR3 nucleotides read TGTGCCAGCAGCCCCCATGCCGGGACTGAAGCTTTCTTT. The V and J genes are TRBV7-3 and TRBJ1-1; no definite D call. This CDR3 spans 13 amino acids. Trimming took 5 bases from V and 5 from J, leaving 12 bases between them. Per the germline V gene, CDR1 is SGHTA and CDR2 is FQGTGA.

V is TRBV9 and J is TRBJ1-2; TRBD1 matches at 7 bases. In germline, CDR1 is SGDLS, CDR2 YYNGEE. The length of the CDR3 is 17 residues. The J segment lost 1 base and the V segment lost 4 bases, leaving 13 bases of the junction unmatched. The CDR3 spells CASSSTLTTGRNYGYTF. The CDR3 coding sequence is TGTGCCAGCAGCTCGACGTTGACGACAGGGCGTAACTATGGCTACACCTTC.

This clone was found a few times. The chain is built from TRBV13 and TRBJ1-2; possible D gene TRBD1, 6 bases. The V and J ends lost 0 bases and 5 bases respectively, with 13 bases between them. This CDR3 has 15 residues. Germline CDR1 reads PRHDT; CDR2 reads FYEKMQ (reference sequence). Here the CDR3 reads CASSLGLGQPYGYTF. Here the CDR3 DNA reads TGTGCCAGCAGCTTAGGGCTCGGACAGCCTTATGGCTACACCTTC.

The chain carries TRBV11-2 and TRBJ1-4, with D maybe TRBD1 (5 bases). Germline assignment: CDR1 SGHAT and CDR2 FQNNGV. The germline V and J ends were trimmed by 0 bases and 10 bases, with 12 bases remaining between them. The CDR3 loop spans 14 amino acids. As DNA, the CDR3 is TGTGCCAGCAGCTTAGAGGGACTTCCGTTAAAACTGTTTTTT. Amino acids: CASSLEGLPLKLFF.

This rearrangement joins TRBV20-1 to TRBJ1-4, with 11 bases aligning to TRBD1. This CDR3 comprises 15 residues. Trimming cost V 3 bases and J 7 bases; bases outside gene matches: 7. In germline, CDR1 is DFQATT, CDR2 SNEGSKA (reference sequence). In DNA, the CDR3 is TGCAGTGCTAGTGGTGTAGGGACAGGGGGTGAAAAACTGTTTTTT. Translated, it gives CSASGVGTGGEKLFF.

V is TRBV29-1 and J is TRBJ1-2; 8 bases match TRBD1. From germline, CDR1 is SQVTM and CDR2 ANQGSEA. This CDR3 is 12 amino acids long. With V trimmed by 5 bases and J by 8 bases, 7 bases remained unmatched. Written as DNA, the CDR3 is TGCAGCGTTCACGGACAGGGTGGAGGCTACACCTTC. It codes for CSVHGQGGGYTF.

This clone has just one count. The chain has TRBV3-1 (or the pseudogene TRBV3-2) and TRBJ2-7; D gene ambiguous. Germline assignment: CDR1 LGHDT and CDR2 YNNKEL (reference sequence). This CDR3 spans 12 amino acids. V gave up 4 bases and J gave up 6 bases, with 10 bases separating them. CDR3 loop: CASSPVASEQYF. The CDR3 nucleotides read TGTGCCAGCAGCCCCGTGGCCAGCGAGCAGTACTTC.

The chain combines TRBV6-5 with TRBJ1-1; D gene uncertain. The CDR3 length is 13 residues. The germline gives CDR1 MNHEY, CDR2 SVGAGI. The V end lost 4 bases, the J end lost 1 base, and 7 bases lay between the germline ends. CDR3 region: CASSSGANTEAFF. The CDR3 DNA reads as TGTGCCAGCAGTTCGGGTGCGAACACTGAAGCTTTCTTT.